This T cell receptor beta chain comes out of a study of memory CD4+ T cells and cytomegalovirus serostatus. The sort gate was single viable CD3+CD4+CD8-CD45RO+ cells for memory CD4+ T cells. TCRdb's copy holds only in-frame clones and misses some; the assay was immunoSEQ multiplex PCR. Here the sample spans tens of thousands of clones, 78% being singletons. Per the germline V gene, CDR1 is SNHLY and CDR2 is FYNNEI. This CDR3 spans 12 amino acids. Trimming cost V 6 bases and J 11 bases, with 15 bases left between them. Sequenced sample: memory CD4+ T cells from blood. The rearrangement uses TRBV2 and TRBJ2-3; perhaps D is TRBD1 or TRBD2 (5 bases each). The TCR comes from an adult in good health and CMV-seronegative. CDR3: CASSEGPFMQYF. CDR3 in DNA: TGTGCCAGCAGCGAGGGACCTTTTATGCAGTATTTT. The full variable domain, its missing parts supplied by reference TRBV2 and TRBJ2-3, is EPEVTQTPSHQVTQMGQEVILRCVPISNHLYFYWYRQILGQKVEFLVSFYNNEISEKSEIFDDQFSVERPDGSNFTLKIRSTKLEDSAMYFCASSEGPFMQYFGPGTRLTVL.